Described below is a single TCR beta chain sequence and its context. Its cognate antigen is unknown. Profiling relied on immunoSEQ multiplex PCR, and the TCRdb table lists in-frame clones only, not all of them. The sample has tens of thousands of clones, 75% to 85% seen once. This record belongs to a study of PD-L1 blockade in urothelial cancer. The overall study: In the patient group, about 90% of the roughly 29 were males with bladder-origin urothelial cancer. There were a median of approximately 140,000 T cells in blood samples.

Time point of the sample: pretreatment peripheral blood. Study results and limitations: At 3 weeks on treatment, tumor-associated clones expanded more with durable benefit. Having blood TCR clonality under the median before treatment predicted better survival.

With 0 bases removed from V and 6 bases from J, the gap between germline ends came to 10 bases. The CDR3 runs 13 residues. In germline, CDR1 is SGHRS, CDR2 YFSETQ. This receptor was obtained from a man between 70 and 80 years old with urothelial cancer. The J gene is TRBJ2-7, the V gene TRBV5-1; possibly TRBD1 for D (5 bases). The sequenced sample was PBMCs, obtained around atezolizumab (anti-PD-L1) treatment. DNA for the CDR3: TGCGCCAGCAGCTTGGTCAGGGATGCCGAGCAGTACTTC. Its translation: CASSLVRDAEQYF.